This TCR beta chain is drawn from a study of tissue T cells after allogeneic stem cell transplantation. The germline V gene has CDR1 SGHDT and CDR2 YYEEEE. This CDR3 has 15 amino acids. Trimming removed 4 bases at V and 0 bases at J, with 13 bases between. The protocol was immunoSEQ multiplex PCR, while the TCRdb copy is restricted to in-frame clones and leaves out a portion. The sample records about 2,900 clones, approximately 60% being singletons. This research-autopsy study prospectively enrolled adult allogeneic hematopoietic cell transplant recipients with steroid-refractory graft-versus-host disease.

The chain couples TRBV5-6 to TRBJ2-5; D is possibly TRBD1 (5 bases). The origin of this receptor is a male patient of 60 years or more with steroid-refractory graft-versus-host disease after an allogeneic stem cell transplant. Certain T cells may be donor cells from the graft. Sample: descending colon tissue, taken at autopsy. CDR3 sequence (DNA): TGTGCCAGCAGCGCGCTTGGGGCGGACCAAGAGACCCAGTACTTC. Encoded protein: CASSALGADQETQYF.